This T cell receptor (beta chain) is from a study of OX40 agonist ivuxolimab in advanced cancers. The length of the CDR3 is 14 residues. Trimming cost V 6 bases and J 4 bases, with 12 bases left between them. Germline CDR1 MNHEY, CDR2 SMNVEV (reference sequence). The protocol was immunoSEQ multiplex PCR, while the TCRdb copy is restricted to in-frame clones and leaves out a portion. The sample includes about 80,000 clones, over 90% seen only once; the top ten take around 0.7%. The chain links TRBV27 to TRBJ1-4; tentative D call: TRBD1 (5 bases). This sequence originates from an adult with an advanced solid tumor such as melanoma, head and neck, liver or kidney cancer. Sequences were derived from CD4+ or CD8+ T cells sorted from blood, sampled in a trial of the OX40 agonist ivuxolimab. The CDR3 DNA sequence: TGTGCCAGCAGGAGACAGTTGGGTAATGAAAAACTGTTTTTT. It codes for CASRRQLGNEKLFF.